This TCR beta chain derives from a study of vaccination and CD4 T cells after COVID-19. Concerning this clonotype itself: Its antigen remains unknown.

Germline V gene sequence: CDR1 SGHNT, CDR2 YENEEA. This CDR3 contains 13 residues. The germline V and J ends were trimmed by 3 bases and 5 bases, with 8 bases remaining between them. With the Oncomine TCR Beta short-read assay, DNA from cultured CD4+ T cells was sequenced. Via MiXCR, TCRdb re-called the PCR reads, giving one row per CDR3 protein. In the table there are approximately 20,000 distinct CDR3 sequences, over 45% of which are singletons. Documented treatment: approximately 9-day PBMC culture with coronavirus spike peptide pools or control peptides (ViraFEST assay). Once peptide pools had expanded antigen-specific T cells, ViraFEST sequenced TCRs.

This chain joins TRBV11-3 and TRBJ2-1; no clear D gene. Sequencing input: CD4+ T cells from blood, cultured in vitro. The receptor's source is a human donor who had recovered from COVID-19. CDR3 DNA: TGTGCCAGCAGCTTGCGAGAAAACAATGAGCAGTTCTTC. Protein: CASSLRENNEQFF.